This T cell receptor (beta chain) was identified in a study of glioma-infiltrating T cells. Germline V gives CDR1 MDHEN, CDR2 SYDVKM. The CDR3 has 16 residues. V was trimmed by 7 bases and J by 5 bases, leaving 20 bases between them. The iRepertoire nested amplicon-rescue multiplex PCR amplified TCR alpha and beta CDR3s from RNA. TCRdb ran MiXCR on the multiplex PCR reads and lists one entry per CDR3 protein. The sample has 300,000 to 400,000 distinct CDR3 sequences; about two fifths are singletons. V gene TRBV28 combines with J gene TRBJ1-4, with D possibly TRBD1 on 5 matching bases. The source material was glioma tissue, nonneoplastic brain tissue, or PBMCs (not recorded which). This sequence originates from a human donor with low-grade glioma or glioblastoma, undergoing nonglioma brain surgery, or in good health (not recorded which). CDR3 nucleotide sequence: TGTGCCAGCACCTCAGTAGGGGTACCATTAAATGAAAAACTGTTTTTT. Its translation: CASTSVGVPLNEKLFF.